This TCR beta chain stems from a study of blood T cell repertoires in COVID-19. The wider study: T cells, B-cell-depleted T cells, or PBMCs provided the cDNA or gDNA that served as material.

V was cut by 4 bases and J by 3 bases, with 6 bases left in between. In germline, CDR1 is MNHEY, CDR2 SVGEGT. The CDR3 length is 12 residues. Only in-frame clones appear in the TCRdb table, and some are missing; sequencing was by immunoSEQ multiplex PCR. The repertoire holds 150,000 to 200,000 clones, with just under 90% as singletons. The chain is built from TRBV6-2 or TRBV6-3 and TRBJ1-2; no firm D call. The source material was peripheral blood. This sequence originates from a man aged 18 to 29 with active or convalescent COVID-19. CDR3 nucleotides: TGTGCCAGCAGTTTCCCAGACTATGGCTACACCTTC. Its protein is CASSFPDYGYTF.